A single sample is the source of the 21 T cell receptor beta chains below, sequenced in a study of blood T cell repertoires in COVID-19. Generated by immunoSEQ multiplex PCR, the TCRdb table keeps only in-frame clones and is missing some. This table holds around 150,000 clones, 80% to 85% found once. Input material: peripheral blood. The receptors stem from a woman aged 60-75 years with acute or convalescent COVID-19.

This chain uses TRBV19 with TRBJ2-1; 10 nucleotides align to TRBD1. J lost 3 bases, V lost 6 bases, and 11 bases had no gene match. CDR3 length: 17 amino acids. The germline CDR1 and CDR2 sequences are LNHDA and SQIVND (reference sequence). CDR3 sequence (DNA): TGTGCCAGTAGCCTCGGGACAGGGGAGCCCATCTACAATGAGCAGTTCTTC. This encodes CASSLGTGEPIYNEQFF.

This rearrangement joins TRBV19 to TRBJ1-5, with TRBD1 identical over 7 bases. V shed 6 bases and J 2 bases; nucleotides not matched to a gene: 16. The CDR3 contains 18 residues. The germline V gene encodes CDR1 LNHDA and CDR2 SQIVND (reference sequence). The CDR3 DNA reads TGTGCCAGTAGGTGGGACAGCTCCACTATTTCTGGCAATCAGCCCCAGCATTTT. Its protein product is CASRWDSSTISGNQPQHF. Full variable domain (rest looked up from reference TRBV19 and TRBJ1-5): DGGITQSPKYLFRKEGQNVTLSCEQNLNHDAMYWYRQDPGQGLRLIYYSQIVNDFQKGDIAEGYSVSREKKESFPLTVTSAQKNPTAFYLCASRWDSSTISGNQPQHFGDGTRLSIL.

The chain couples TRBV5-1 to TRBJ1-2, with TRBD1 identical over 10 bases. The CDR3 is made up of 15 amino acids. Germline values: CDR1 SGHRS, CDR2 YFSETQ. V was clipped by 4 bases and J by 6 bases; unmatched bases: 9. The CDR3 here is CASSSIPGQGHGYTF. Written as DNA, the CDR3 is TGCGCCAGCAGCAGCATACCGGGACAGGGGCATGGCTACACCTTC.

The chain links TRBV7-6 to TRBJ2-1, with a weak D call TRBD2 (5 bases). V gave up 1 base and J gave up 3 bases, with 10 bases separating them. Germline assignment: CDR1 SGHVS and CDR2 FNYEAQ. This CDR3 is built from 15 residues. This CDR3 reads CASSLELGSYNEQFF. DNA for the CDR3: TGTGCCAGCAGCTTAGAACTGGGGAGCTACAATGAGCAGTTCTTC.

V is TRBV4-1 and J is TRBJ2-3; 7 bases map to TRBD1. V lost 4 bases to trimming and J lost 4 bases; unmatched junction nucleotides: 8. Germline-derived CDR1 and CDR2 are MGHRA and YSYEKL. The CDR3 consists of 15 residues. CDR3 loop: CASSLDRESADTQYF. The DNA of the CDR3 is TGCGCCAGCAGCCTCGACAGGGAGAGCGCAGATACGCAGTATTTT.

The chain links TRBV9 to TRBJ1-2, with D possibly being TRBD1 (5 bases). With 3 bases removed from V and 0 bases from J, the gap between germline ends came to 15 bases. The CDR3 is 16 amino acids. CDR1 and CDR2 from the germline V gene are SGDLS and YYNGEE. CDR3 sequence reads: CASSGDQGRTNYGYTF. The CDR3 DNA follows: TGTGCCAGCAGCGGCGACCAGGGTAGGACTAACTATGGCTACACCTTC.

This clone occurred a few times. The chain carries TRBV2 and TRBJ2-5; 12 bases fit TRBD2. Losses at the gene ends were 4 bases for V and 5 bases for J; bases not matched to a gene: 5. Germline loops: CDR1 SNHLY, CDR2 FYNNEI. The CDR3 is 15 amino acids. The DNA of the CDR3 is TGTGCCAGCAGTGCGCGACTAGCGGGAGTGGAGACCCAGTACTTC. As protein: CASSARLAGVETQYF.

The chain carries TRBV6-5 and TRBJ2-3, with TRBD1 matching over 7 bases. The germline gives CDR1 MNHEY, CDR2 SVGAGI. The V segment lost 6 bases and the J segment 3 bases; nucleotides outside the gene matches: 0. The CDR3 runs to 12 residues. CDR3 amino acids: CASRDRTDTQYF. The CDR3 region has the DNA TGTGCCAGCAGGGACAGGACAGATACGCAGTATTTT.

This chain connects TRBV2 to TRBJ2-5; 7 nucleotides line up with TRBD2. The CDR3 covers 15 residues. Unmatched junction bases numbered 14, after V lost 8 bases and J lost 5 bases. Germline V gives CDR1 SNHLY, CDR2 FYNNEI. The CDR3 sequence is CASPLLPTGGETQYF. As DNA, the CDR3 is TGTGCCAGCCCCTTACTACCTACCGGGGGGGAGACCCAGTACTTC. The complete variable domain, with remaining parts taken from reference TRBV2 and TRBJ2-5, reads EPEVTQTPSHQVTQMGQEVILRCVPISNHLYFYWYRQILGQKVEFLVSFYNNEISEKSEIFDDQFSVERPDGSNFTLKIRSTKLEDSAMYFCASPLLPTGGETQYFGPGTRLLVL.

The J gene is TRBJ2-7, the V gene TRBV11-2, with a possible D match to TRBD1 (6 bases). V lost 1 base, J lost 5 bases, and 15 bases lay in between. The germline gives CDR1 SGHAT, CDR2 FQNNGV. The CDR3 has 15 residues. In DNA, the CDR3 is TGTGCCAGCAGCTTAGCAGGGGCCCTCCGGAACGAGCAGTACTTC. Residues: CASSLAGALRNEQYF.

This clone was seen once. The chain is built from TRBV19 and TRBJ2-1; 13 bases align to TRBD2. With V trimmed by 5 bases and J by 10 bases, 8 bases remained unmatched. The V gene's germline CDR1 is LNHDA and CDR2 SQIVND (reference sequence). CDR3 length: 15 residues. The CDR3 reads CASSSGLAGVEEQFF. For the CDR3, the DNA is TGTGCCAGTAGTTCCGGACTAGCGGGAGTGGAGGAGCAGTTCTTC.

The genes are TRBV11-2 and TRBJ1-2; perhaps TRBD1 as D (5 bases). Looked up from germline, CDR1 is SGHAT and CDR2 is FQNNGV. CDR3 length: 14 amino acids. Trimming pared 8 bases from V and 2 bases from J, leaving 15 bases between. CDR3: CASRSTAGNYGYTF. As DNA, the CDR3 is TGTGCCAGCCGAAGCACGGCAGGGAACTATGGCTACACCTTC.

CDR3 in amino acids: CASSLLADYNEQFF. The CDR3 nucleotides read TGTGCCAGCAGCCTGTTGGCCGACTACAATGAGCAGTTCTTC. The gene calls are TRBV6-5 and TRBJ2-1; no reliable D call. Trimming cost V 6 bases and J 3 bases, with 12 bases left between them. The CDR3 runs 14 residues. Germline V lookup: CDR1 MNHEY, CDR2 SVGAGI.

V gene TRBV6-6 combines with J gene TRBJ2-7; D possibly corresponds to TRBD1 (5 bases). The CDR3 contains 15 residues. Per germline, CDR1 MNHNY and CDR2 SVGAGI (reference sequence). V lost 2 bases and J 4 bases, leaving 15 bases between the germline ends. CDR3 region: CASSYAGDRTYEQYF. CDR3 in DNA: TGTGCCAGCAGTTACGCCGGAGACCGGACATACGAGCAGTACTTC.

This sequence joins TRBV7-7 and TRBJ2-5; D is perhaps TRBD1 (5 bases). Germline V gene data show CDR1 as SSHAT and CDR2 as FNYEAQ (reference sequence). The CDR3 loop spans 17 amino acids. Between the trimmed V and J ends, which lost 1 base and 4 bases, there was a span of 19 bases. The CDR3 sequence: CASSLVEPTLRGETQYF. The CDR3 DNA follows: TGTGCCAGCAGCTTAGTAGAACCGACTCTAAGGGGAGAGACCCAGTACTTC.

This chain joins TRBV4-2 and TRBJ2-7, with D uncertain. This CDR3 comprises 15 residues. With 0 bases removed from V and 1 base from J, the gap between germline ends came to 10 bases. CDR1 LGHNA and CDR2 YNFKEQ come from the germline V gene. CDR3 protein: CASSQDLTESYEQYF. DNA of the CDR3: TGTGCCAGCAGCCAAGACTTAACCGAGTCCTACGAGCAGTACTTC.

This rearrangement joins TRBV5-4 to TRBJ2-1, with TRBD2 identical over 8 bases. Germline CDR1 reads SGHNT; CDR2 reads YYREEE (reference sequence). The CDR3 covers 15 residues. The ends lost 2 bases at V and 5 bases at J; junction bases unmatched: 6. This chain's CDR3 is CASSLIGRENNEQFF. The CDR3, as DNA: TGTGCCAGCAGCTTAATCGGGAGGGAGAACAATGAGCAGTTCTTC.

The CDR3 region has the DNA TGTGCCAGCAGTTCAGGGGCCAGAGAAAAACTGTTTTTT. Protein sequence: CASSSGAREKLFF. The rearrangement uses TRBV12-3 or TRBV12-4 and TRBJ1-4; a possible D gene is TRBD1 (6 bases). Trimming removed 4 bases from V and 8 bases from J, with 11 bases in between. This CDR3 spans 13 amino acids.

The chain couples TRBV6-5 to TRBJ1-6; maybe TRBD1 (5 bases). The CDR3 consists of 14 residues. Germline V lookup: CDR1 MNHEY, CDR2 SVGAGI. V was cut by 5 bases and J by 10 bases, with 15 bases left in between. In nucleotides, the CDR3 is TGTGCCAGCAGTACTCTGTCAGGGCAGTCACCCCTCCACTTT. Its protein product is CASSTLSGQSPLHF.

CDR3 amino acids: CAISAAGAYTGELFF. The CDR3 region has the DNA TGTGCCATCAGTGCTGCGGGGGCCTACACCGGGGAGCTGTTTTTT. The genes are TRBV10-3 and TRBJ2-2, with TRBD2 as a possible D gene (7 bases). This CDR3 spans 15 amino acids. Trimming took off 4 bases at V and 3 bases at J, with 12 bases between the two ends. Germline V gene lookup returns CDR1 ENHRY and CDR2 SYGVKD.

This chain uses TRBV3-1 (or the pseudogene TRBV3-2) with TRBJ1-3; D unclear. The germline gives CDR1 LGHDT, CDR2 YNNKEL (reference sequence). V lost 4 bases, J lost 2 bases, and 12 bases lay in between. This CDR3 has 15 amino acids. The CDR3 DNA is TGTGCCAGCAGCCGACCGGCACGGGCTGGAAACACCATATATTTT. It specifies CASSRPARAGNTIYF.